These T cell receptor beta chains were read from a single sample in a study of cytomegalovirus exposure and HLA in healthy donors. Only in-frame clones appear in the TCRdb table, and some are missing; sequencing was by immunoSEQ multiplex PCR. The sample includes 100,000 to 150,000 clones, more than 65% of them seen just once. Source material: PBMCs. The receptors here all came from a young man in good health and CMV-seropositive. Each CDR3 is given with its conserved first and last residue. D genes are given only for firm matches. Size tells how often a clone was seen (once, few, many) or the class of an expanded clone, and some rows leave it out.

>TRBJ2-5|TRBV18|.|TRBD2
TGTGCCAGCTCACCCCTTCCCCCGGTCAGCGGGGGGCCTAAAGAGACCCAGTACTTC
CASSPLPPVSGGPKETQYF
>TRBJ2-1|TRBV27|few|TRBD1
TGTGCCAGCAGTCTTCTCAGGGGGCTAGGGAATGAGCAGTTCTTC
CASSLLRGLGNEQFF
>TRBJ2-3|TRBV27|once|.
TGTGCCAGCAGTCCCTGGACTGGAGGAAGGACAGATACGCAGTATTTT
CASSPWTGGRTDTQYF
>TRBJ1-5|TRBV7-8|.|.
TGTGCCAGCAGCGCCCCAGGAGGGCGAAATCAGCCCCAGCATTTT
CASSAPGGRNQPQHF
>TRBJ1-2|TRBV11-2|.|TRBD1
TGTGCCAGCAGCTCAGACAGGGGCTATGGCTACACCTTC
CASSSDRGYGYTF
>TRBJ1-1|TRBV21-1|.|.
TGTGCCAGCAGCAAGACAGCGAACACTGAAGCTTTCTTT
CASSKTANTEAFF
>TRBJ2-7|TRBV29-1|.|.
TGCAGCGTTGGGGGAGATGTTTGGGGGGTCGAGCAGTACTTC
CSVGGDVWGVEQYF
>TRBJ2-7|TRBV27|.|TRBD2
TGTGCCAGCAGTCACGGGACTACGGAAGAGCAGTACTTC
CASSHGTTEEQYF
>TRBJ2-5|TRBV4-3|.|.
TGCGCCAGCAGCCAAGAAGGAACAGGGCAAGAGACCCAGTACTTC
CASSQEGTGQETQYF
>TRBJ2-7|TRBV6-1|medium-sized|TRBD2
TGTGCCAGCAGTGAAGGGACTAGCGGGAGTTACGAGCAGTACTTC
CASSEGTSGSYEQYF
>TRBJ2-5|TRBV9|.|.
TGTGCCAGCAGCCCCTCGGCGGGGTCTTATGAGACCCAGTACTTC
CASSPSAGSYETQYF
>TRBJ2-1|TRBV2|.|TRBD2
TGTGCCAGCAGTGATATTTATGAGGGACTAGCGGGTGACAATGAGCAGTTCTTC
CASSDIYEGLAGDNEQFF
>TRBJ2-5|TRBV7-9|.|TRBD1
TGTGCCAGCAGCCTGGGGACAGGGACTTTTCAAGAGACCCAGTACTTC
CASSLGTGTFQETQYF
>TRBJ2-3|TRBV9|.|.
TGTGCCAGCAGCGTAGTAACAGATACGCAGTATTTT
CASSVVTDTQYF
>TRBJ1-2|TRBV2|.|.
TGTGCCAGCAAGGGGGTACGGCGTGGAGACTATGGCTACACCTTC
CASKGVRRGDYGYTF
>TRBJ2-5|TRBV11-2|once|TRBD1
TGTGCCAGCAGCTTTACAGGGGATGGAGAGACCCAGTACTTC
CASSFTGDGETQYF
>TRBJ2-2|TRBV25-1|few|.
TGTGCCAGCAGTGAATATTCAGTAGGGGAGCTGTTTTTT
CASSEYSVGELFF
>TRBJ2-7|TRBV5-1|.|TRBD2
TGCGCCAGCCTGCCTACTAGCGGTGGCTTTCACGAGCAGTACTTC
CASLPTSGGFHEQYF
>TRBJ2-5|TRBV5-1|once|.
TGCGCCAGCAGCTTGGGGGGAACCAGGGGAGAGACCCAGTACTTC
CASSLGGTRGETQYF
>TRBJ2-7|TRBV7-6|.|TRBD2
TGTGCCAGCAGCTTAGGCCCGCTCCGGACTAGTTCTCACGAGCAGTACTTC
CASSLGPLRTSSHEQYF
>TRBJ1-5|TRBV30|.|.
TGTGCCTGGAGTTTTCTCGGGGGGCTAAATCAGCCCCAGCATTTT
CAWSFLGGLNQPQHF
>TRBJ1-1|TRBV6-5|.|TRBD1
TGTGCCAGCATGGGACAGATGAACACTGAAGCTTTCTTT
CASMGQMNTEAFF
>TRBJ2-7|TRBV15|.|.
TGTGCCACCAGCAGAGTCCGGGACGAGCAGTACTTC
CATSRVRDEQYF
>TRBJ2-3|TRBV7-9|once|.
TGTGCCAGCAGCTTAACTACTAGGACCACAGATACGCAGTATTTT
CASSLTTRTTDTQYF
>TRBJ1-1|TRBV5-1|.|.
TGCGCCAGCAGCTTATCACAGCTGAACACTGAAGCTTTCTTT
CASSLSQLNTEAFF
>TRBJ1-4|TRBV7-9|.|.
TGTGCCAGCAGCTTGGGACTGCCGAACGAAAAACTGTTTTTT
CASSLGLPNEKLFF
>TRBJ2-2|TRBV4-1|.|TRBD1
TGCGCCAGCAGCCACCGGGACAGGGCGAACACCGGGGAGCTGTTTTTT
CASSHRDRANTGELFF
>TRBJ1-2|TRBV19|.|.
TGTGCCAGTAGTATCGATACCGGTGGCTACACCTTC
CASSIDTGGYTF
>TRBJ2-1|TRBV7-6|many|TRBD2
TGTGCCAGCAGCGCACACCTAGCGGGGGCCTACAATGAGCAGTTCTTC
CASSAHLAGAYNEQFF
>TRBJ2-7|TRBV4-1|.|.
TGCGCCAGCAGCCAAGTAAAGGGGGTTTACGAGCAGTACTTC
CASSQVKGVYEQYF
>TRBJ2-5|TRBV4-3|.|.
TGCGCCAGCAGCCAAGATACGGGGGGCGAAGAGACCCAGTACTTC
CASSQDTGGEETQYF
>TRBJ2-3|TRBV5-1|.|.
TGCGCCAGCAGCTTGGCTAGCGAAGCAGATACGCAGTATTTT
CASSLASEADTQYF
>TRBJ2-1|TRBV5-1|.|TRBD2
TGCGCCAGCAGCAAAATAGCGGGAGTGAACAATGAGCAGTTCTTC
CASSKIAGVNNEQFF
>TRBJ2-2|TRBV4-3|.|.
TGCGCCAGCAGCCAAGACAGTCCACAGGGTAATACCGGGGAGCTGTTTTTT
CASSQDSPQGNTGELFF
>TRBJ1-2|TRBV5-4|once|TRBD1
TGTGCCAGCAGGTTCGACAGGGGATACGGGAGCTACACCTTC
CASRFDRGYGSYTF
>TRBJ2-7|TRBV5-8|.|.
TGTGCCAGCAGCTTCGCGACACTGACCTACGAGCAGTACTTC
CASSFATLTYEQYF
>TRBJ1-4|TRBV14|.|.
TGTGCCAGCTCCATCAAAGCTGAAAAACTGTTTTTT
CASSIKAEKLFF
>TRBJ2-7|TRBV6-1|once|TRBD1
TGTGCCAGCAGTGACTGGGACAGGGCCTACGAGCAGTACTTC
CASSDWDRAYEQYF
>TRBJ1-6|TRBV4-1|.|TRBD1
TGCGCCAGCGGTAAGACAATACGGACAGGGGAGTCACCCCTCCACTTT
CASGKTIRTGESPLHF
>TRBJ1-6|TRBV6-5|.|.
TGTGCCAGCAGTTACCTCCAGACAGGCGCGAATTCACCCCTCCACTTT
CASSYLQTGANSPLHF
>TRBJ1-2|TRBV19|.|.
TGTGCCAGTAGTATTGGGAGCGGCTACACCTTC
CASSIGSGYTF